This T cell receptor (beta chain) came from a study of blood T cell repertoires in COVID-19. Study in general: Collection of acute and convalescent COVID-19 samples took place in the United States, Italy and Spain.

Germline-derived CDR1 and CDR2 are MNHNY and SVGAGI (reference sequence). The CDR3 totals 14 residues. The V end was cut by 5 bases, the J end by 2 bases, with 7 bases between. Measured with immunoSEQ multiplex PCR; TCRdb has only the in-frame clones, and not every one. The table lists about 60,000 clones, around 80% of them singletons. Sequencing was done on a sample of peripheral blood. The chain carries TRBV6-6 and TRBJ2-6, with D uncertain. The source of this sequence is an elderly woman with acute or convalescent COVID-19. The CDR3 region has the DNA TGTGCCAGCAGTGGCCGGGCTGGGGCCAACGTCCTGACTTTC. Residues: CASSGRAGANVLTF.